This TCR beta chain was sequenced in a study of T cell responses to AZD1222 COVID-19 vaccine. Regarding the study as a whole: A mostly white British donor set with more females was recruited, and clonal diversity was possibly underestimated.

Concerning this clone: Antigen unknown.

The germline V gene has CDR1 SQVTM and CDR2 ANQGSEA. CDR3 length: 13 residues. V lost 5 bases to trimming and J lost 4 bases, with 14 bases between them. The protocol was immunoSEQ multiplex PCR, while the TCRdb copy is restricted to in-frame clones and leaves out a portion. The data contain approximately 140,000 clones, more than 70% of them singletons. The V and J genes are TRBV29-1 and TRBJ1-2; D is perhaps TRBD1 (6 bases). The sequence was collected from an adult in good health. The material sequenced was peripheral blood, taken on day 0 of AZD1222 vaccination. As DNA, the CDR3 is TGCAGCGTTCTGGGAGGGGACACCTATGGCTACACCTTC. It yields the protein CSVLGGDTYGYTF. The whole variable domain, remainder taken from reference TRBV29-1 and TRBJ1-2, is SAVISQKPSRDICQRGTSLTIQCQVDSQVTMMFWYRQQPGQSLTLIATANQGSEATYESGFVIDKFPISRPNLTFSTLTVSNMSPEDSSIYLCSVLGGDTYGYTFGSGTRLTVV.